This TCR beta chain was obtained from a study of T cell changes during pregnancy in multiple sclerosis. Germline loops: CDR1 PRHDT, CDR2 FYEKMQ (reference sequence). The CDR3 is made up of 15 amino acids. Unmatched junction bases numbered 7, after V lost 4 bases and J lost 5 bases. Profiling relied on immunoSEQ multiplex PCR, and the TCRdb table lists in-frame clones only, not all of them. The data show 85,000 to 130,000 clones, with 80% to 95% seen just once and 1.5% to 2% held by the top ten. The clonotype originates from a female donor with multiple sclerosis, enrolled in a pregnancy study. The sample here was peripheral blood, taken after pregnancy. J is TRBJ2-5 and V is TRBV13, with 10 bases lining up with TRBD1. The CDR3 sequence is CASSSGTGVPETQYF. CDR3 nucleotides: TGTGCCAGCAGCTCCGGGACAGGGGTCCCCGAGACCCAGTACTTC. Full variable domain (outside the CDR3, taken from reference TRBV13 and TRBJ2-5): AAGVIQSPRHLIKEKRETATLKCYPIPRHDTVYWYQQGPGQDPQFLISFYEKMQSDKGSIPDRFSAQQFSDYHSELNMSSLELGDSALYFCASSSGTGVPETQYFGPGTRLLVL.